This TCR beta chain was recorded in a study of T cells in Graves' hyperthyroidism and ophthalmopathy. About the study: Peripheral blood was collected at initial diagnosis, before any treatment. Findings and caveats of the study: The blood repertoire included most of the expanded thyroid clonotypes above 0.001.

This clonotype showed up just a few times. Its antigen remains unknown. Amplified TCR beta CDR3 regions derived from RNA transcripts. HTBI primers were employed in a first-round RT-PCR of the TCR CDR3. TCRdb re-derived calls from the multiplex PCR reads in MiXCR, one entry per CDR3 protein. There are around 450,000 distinct CDR3 sequences in the sample; about 15% occur only once, and almost 8% lies in the top ten. Germline CDR1 and CDR2: MNHNS and SASEGT. The junction had 8 bases not matched to a gene; V was cut back by 7 bases and J by 1 base. CDR3 size: 16 residues. Graves' hyperthyroidism qualified as stable when ophthalmopathy did not progress within 18 months. Clinicians diagnosed patients from clinical symptoms, serum thyroxine and TRAb, thyroid ultrasound and orbital computed tomography.

The specimen was blood. The clonotype was recovered from a woman between 18 and 30 years old with Graves' hyperthyroidism. The V call is TRBV6-1, the J call TRBJ1-1; 11 bases line up with TRBD1. The CDR3 spells CASKDRGLGGNTEAFF. In DNA, the CDR3 is TGTGCCAGCAAGGACAGGGGGCTCGGGGGGAACACTGAAGCTTTCTTT.